Listed below are T cell receptor beta chains from one sample, sequenced in a study of blood T cell repertoires in COVID-19. Some clones are missing from TCRdb's copy, which holds only in-frame ones; the method was immunoSEQ multiplex PCR. The table shows about 400,000 clones, with around 90% occurring only once. The sequenced material came from PBMCs or T cells enriched from blood (not recorded which). The receptors come from a woman aged 40 to 50 with acute COVID-19. Both conserved end residues are part of each CDR3. The order of the fields is V gene, D gene, clone size, J gene, CDR3 DNA, CDR3 protein. D genes are given only for firm matches. The size entry is marked missing in some rows and otherwise reads once, few, many or a size class.

TRBV18	TRBD1	NA	TRBJ2-3	TGTGCCAGCTCTCAAGGACAGGGGGTTGCAGATACGCAGTATTTT	CASSQGQGVADTQYF
TRBV20-1	NA	NA	TRBJ1-5	TGCAGTGCTAGTCAAGGGGCGCGTGGCAATCAGCCCCAGCATTTT	CSASQGARGNQPQHF
TRBV24-1	TRBD2	NA	TRBJ2-1	TGTGCCACCAGTGACCGTACTAGCGGGGGAATGAGGAATGAGCAGTTCTTC	CATSDRTSGGMRNEQFF
TRBV11-2	NA	NA	TRBJ1-1	TGTGCCAGCAGCTTTGGCCCCTCCTCGAACACTGAAGCTTTCTTT	CASSFGPSSNTEAFF
TRBV5-1	TRBD2	NA	TRBJ2-5	TGCGCCAGCAGCTTGCAAGGTAGCGGGGCACAAGAGACCCAGTACTTC	CASSLQGSGAQETQYF
TRBV5-1	TRBD2	NA	TRBJ2-3	TGCGCCAGTCGCGGGGGTGGGAAGGCATTAAGCACAGATACGCAGTATTTT	CASRGGGKALSTDTQYF
TRBV5-4	NA	NA	TRBJ1-2	TGTGCCAGCAGCTTCCAGGGCGGCTATGGCTACACCTTC	CASSFQGGYGYTF
TRBV6-5	NA	few	TRBJ2-7	TGTGCCAGCAGTTACCCCGCTAGCGACGGCTCCTACGAGCAGTACTTC	CASSYPASDGSYEQYF
TRBV15	TRBD2	NA	TRBJ2-1	TGTGCCACCAGCAGGGATTTAGCGGGGGGACGCAATGAGCAGTTCTTC	CATSRDLAGGRNEQFF
TRBV5-4	NA	NA	TRBJ1-4	TGTGCCAGCAGCTCAGGGCCAGGAGAAAAACTGTTTTTT	CASSSGPGEKLFF
TRBV2	NA	NA	TRBJ1-2	TGTGCCAGCGTCACGGGAAACAACTATGGCTACACCTTC	CASVTGNNYGYTF
TRBV25-1	NA	NA	TRBJ1-1	TGTGCCAGCAGCGGATGGGCCACTGAAGCTTTCTTT	CASSGWATEAFF
TRBV9	TRBD2	NA	TRBJ2-3	TGTGCCAGCAGCGTACTAGCGGGGGGGCCAGATACGCAGTATTTT	CASSVLAGGPDTQYF
TRBV11-2	NA	NA	TRBJ1-1	TGTGCCAGCAGCTTAGCGGGATCTACCACTGAAGCTTTCTTT	CASSLAGSTTEAFF
TRBV5-1	NA	once	TRBJ1-3	TGCGCCAGCAGCACAGGCGACAGCTCTGGAAACACCATATATTTT	CASSTGDSSGNTIYF
TRBV2	TRBD1	NA	TRBJ2-7	TGTGCCAGCCTCCCGGGGACAGGGATCGACGAGCAGTACTTC	CASLPGTGIDEQYF
TRBV30	NA	NA	TRBJ1-6	TGTGCCTGGAGTGTATCACAGGGTATGGCCCTCCACTTT	CAWSVSQGMALHF
TRBV5-4	TRBD1	once	TRBJ1-1	TGTGCCAGCAACCTGATGGAGGACAGGCAAATTATCGGGGCTTTCTTT	CASNLMEDRQIIGAFF
TRBV4-1	NA	NA	TRBJ2-1	TGCGCCAGCAGGATTTTCCGGGTCCACAAGTGGGAGCAGTTCTTC	CASRIFRVHKWEQFF
TRBV19	NA	NA	TRBJ1-5	TGTGCCAGTAGTGACGACAGGCATAGCAATCAGCCCCAGCATTTT	CASSDDRHSNQPQHF
TRBV4-1	NA	NA	TRBJ2-7	TGCGCCAGCAGCCAAGGACAGGGACCGGGGGACGAGCAGTACTTC	CASSQGQGPGDEQYF
TRBV5-4	NA	NA	TRBJ2-3	TGTGCCAGCAGCTTGCGAGGGACTGCCACGCAGTATTTT	CASSLRGTATQYF
TRBV3-1/TRBV3-2	NA	NA	TRBJ1-2	TGTGCCAGCAGCCAAGATTTCCAGGGCCGAGGCTACACCTTC	CASSQDFQGRGYTF
TRBV5-1	TRBD1	NA	TRBJ1-1	TGCGCCAGCAGCTTGGCTCAGGGGGCGCGTACTGAAGCTTTCTTT	CASSLAQGARTEAFF
TRBV5-4	TRBD1	NA	TRBJ2-5	TGTGCCAGCAGCTTCCCAGGACAGGGACAAGAGACCCAGTACTTC	CASSFPGQGQETQYF
TRBV5-6	TRBD2	NA	TRBJ2-5	TGTGCCAGCAGCTTAATTCCTAGCGGAGAGACCCAGTACTTC	CASSLIPSGETQYF
TRBV2	NA	NA	TRBJ1-6	TGTGCCAGCAGCGGCACAGGGTTGGGTTCACCCCTCCACTTT	CASSGTGLGSPLHF
TRBV3-1/TRBV3-2	NA	NA	TRBJ2-1	TGTGCCAGCAGCCTAGCCGGGACTCATGCCTACAATGAGCAGTTCTTC	CASSLAGTHAYNEQFF
TRBV24-1	TRBD2	NA	TRBJ2-3	TGTGCCACCAGTGATCGAGGCGAAGCGGGGGCAGGGGATACGCAGTATTTT	CATSDRGEAGAGDTQYF
TRBV10-3	TRBD1	NA	TRBJ1-2	TGTGCCACCAGGGGGGGGTATGTTGATGGCTACACCTTC	CATRGGYVDGYTF
TRBV12-3/TRBV12-4	NA	NA	TRBJ1-1	TGTGCCAGCAGTCCCACAGGGTCCACTGAAGCTTTCTTT	CASSPTGSTEAFF
TRBV15	TRBD2	once	TRBJ2-1	TGTGCCACCAGCAGAGAGTTGCGGGGGGGCCGAAATGAGCAGTTCTTC	CATSRELRGGRNEQFF
TRBV27	TRBD2	NA	TRBJ2-1	TGTGCCAGCATTTCGAGCGGGGCGGGCTACAATGAGCAGTTCTTC	CASISSGAGYNEQFF
TRBV2	NA	NA	TRBJ1-3	TGTGCCAGCAGTGAATTAGCAGGGTATGATTCTGGAAACACCATATATTTT	CASSELAGYDSGNTIYF
TRBV11-2	NA	NA	TRBJ2-7	TGTGCCAGCAGCCCCTTTTTCAGGCAAAACTACGAGCAGTACTTC	CASSPFFRQNYEQYF
TRBV30	NA	once	TRBJ2-7	TGTGCCTGGAGTGTATCGTATGAGCAGTACTTC	CAWSVSYEQYF
TRBV29-1	NA	NA	TRBJ2-7	TGCAGCGTTGAAGGTATCTACGAGCAGTACTTC	CSVEGIYEQYF
TRBV27	TRBD1	NA	TRBJ2-1	TGTGCCAGCAGTACTAGGGACAGGGCCGCCCTCTTC	CASSTRDRAALF
TRBV30	NA	NA	TRBJ2-7	TGTGCCTGGAGTCCTCAGGAGGGAGGTCGCTACGAGCAGTACTTC	CAWSPQEGGRYEQYF
TRBV4-1	NA	NA	TRBJ2-1	TGCGCCAGCAGCCAAGATATGGCCAATGAGCAGTTCTTC	CASSQDMANEQFF
TRBV6-1	NA	NA	TRBJ1-2	TGTGCCAGCAGTGAACAGGGAACTTATGGCTACACCTTC	CASSEQGTYGYTF
TRBV5-4	NA	few	TRBJ1-1	TGTGCCAGCAGCTACCGGCTGACAGGTCCACAGAACACTGAAGCTTTCTTT	CASSYRLTGPQNTEAFF
TRBV24-1	NA	NA	TRBJ1-5	TGTGCCACCAGTTCGGGGGACCAGCCCCAGCATTTT	CATSSGDQPQHF
TRBV13	TRBD1	few	TRBJ2-7	TGTGCCAGCAGCACAGCCGGGACAGGGGCCCACGAGCAGTACTTC	CASSTAGTGAHEQYF
TRBV5-1	NA	once	TRBJ2-1	TGCGCCAGCAGGGAGCCGCCAGACAATGAGCAGTTCTTC	CASREPPDNEQFF
TRBV11-2	NA	NA	TRBJ2-1	TGTGCCAGCAGCGTCTCAGGGGGGCCCGGCAATGAACAGTTCTTC	CASSVSGGPGNEQFF
TRBV11-3	TRBD1	NA	TRBJ1-1	TGTGCCAGCAGACCTCCCGGGACAGGGGGCCTTCGGATGATGAACACTGAAGCTTTCTTT	CASRPPGTGGLRMMNTEAFF
TRBV4-1	NA	few	TRBJ1-2	TGCGCCAGCAGCCAAGATATTGGGGCACCATCTTGGGGCTACACCTTC	CASSQDIGAPSWGYTF
TRBV19	NA	NA	TRBJ1-2	TGTGCCAGTAGTATGAAGGGGGACCATGGCTACACCTTC	CASSMKGDHGYTF
TRBV6-2/TRBV6-3	NA	NA	TRBJ2-7	TGTGCCAGCAGTTACGGGACTTTCTCCTACGAGCAGTACTTC	CASSYGTFSYEQYF
TRBV27	TRBD1	once	TRBJ2-1	TGTGCCAGCAGTTCCAGGGGGCAAACCTTTAGCTCCTACAATGAGCAGTTCTTC	CASSSRGQTFSSYNEQFF
TRBV30	TRBD1	NA	TRBJ2-5	TGTGCCTGGAGCTTGACAGGGGGAGGAGAGACCCAGTACTTC	CAWSLTGGGETQYF
TRBV30	NA	NA	TRBJ2-7	TGTGCCTGGGGTGGGCAGTCCTACGAGCAGTACTTC	CAWGGQSYEQYF
TRBV27	NA	NA	TRBJ2-1	TGTGCCAGCCGGCGACCCAGGGGAAGCTACAATGAGCAGTTCTTC	CASRRPRGSYNEQFF
TRBV5-1	NA	NA	TRBJ2-7	TGCGCCAGCAGCTTGGTCGGCGCGGAACCGGCCTACGAGCAGTACTTC	CASSLVGAEPAYEQYF
TRBV7-9	TRBD1	NA	TRBJ2-1	TGTGCCAGCAAATCAGGGGGCGAGAATGAGCAGTTCTTC	CASKSGGENEQFF
TRBV5-8	NA	NA	TRBJ1-1	TGTGCCAGCAGCTTTCGAGTCCACACTGAAGCTTTCTTT	CASSFRVHTEAFF
TRBV11-2	NA	NA	TRBJ2-1	TGTGCCAGCAGCCCTCAGGGCACGAATGAGCAGTTCTTC	CASSPQGTNEQFF
TRBV23-1	NA	NA	TRBJ2-3	TGCGCCAGCAGTCAATCCCGGGGAGATAGCACAGATACGCAGTATTTT	CASSQSRGDSTDTQYF
TRBV2	TRBD1	NA	TRBJ2-1	TGTGCCAGCAGTGAAGCGCTGAAGGGGGCGAATGAGCAGTTCTTC	CASSEALKGANEQFF